These T cell receptor beta chains were read from a single sample in a study of cytomegalovirus exposure and HLA in healthy donors. The assay was immunoSEQ multiplex PCR, and TCRdb's table has in-frame clones only and misses some. The top ten hold 4.2% of the sample, which has 90,000 to 120,000 clones, 70% to 85% seen once. The sequenced material came from PBMCs. The receptors come from a male donor in good health and CMV-seronegative. Both conserved end residues are part of each CDR3. The order of the fields is D gene, J gene, V gene, clone size, CDR3 DNA, CDR3 protein. A D gene is named only where the DNA matches it firmly. Clone size is shown for a subset of rows, as once, few, many or a class of expanded clone.

>NA|TRBJ1-3|TRBV6-1|few
TGTGCCAGCAGTGATGCGGGCTCGCACGTGGACACCATATATTTT
CASSDAGSHVDTIYF
>TRBD2|TRBJ2-7|TRBV2|NA
TGTGCCAGCGGACTAGCGGGAGCAGGCGAGCAGTACTTC
CASGLAGAGEQYF
>TRBD1|TRBJ2-5|TRBV6-1|NA
TGTGCCAGCAAGACAGGGGGAGAGACCCAGTACTTC
CASKTGGETQYF
>NA|TRBJ1-3|TRBV28|NA
TGTGCCAGCAGTTCCCCAATCTCTGGAAACACCATATATTTT
CASSSPISGNTIYF
>NA|TRBJ1-1|TRBV18|NA
TGTGCCAGCTCACCGTCACAGAACACTGAAGCTTTCTTT
CASSPSQNTEAFF
>NA|TRBJ2-5|TRBV29-1|NA
TGCAGCGTTGTCGGTCAGGGGGGGACCCAGTACTTC
CSVVGQGGTQYF
>TRBD1|TRBJ2-5|TRBV30|NA
TGTGCCTGGACGACAGGGGGGCGGCAAGAGACCCAGTACTTC
CAWTTGGRQETQYF
>NA|TRBJ2-7|TRBV7-9|NA
TGTGCCAGCAGCCCCCCTAGCTCGAACTACGAGCAGTACTTC
CASSPPSSNYEQYF
>NA|TRBJ1-5|TRBV2|few
TGTGCCAGCAGTGACGAAGGACACCCCAATCAGCCCCAGCATTTT
CASSDEGHPNQPQHF
>TRBD2|TRBJ2-5|TRBV5-6|NA
TGTGCCAGCAGCTCAGGTGGGGACGGGGGGTTAGAGACCCAGTACTTC
CASSSGGDGGLETQYF
>TRBD2|TRBJ2-2|TRBV28|once
TGTGCCAGCAGTTCCGGGACTAATTCCGGGGAGCTGTTTTTT
CASSSGTNSGELFF
>TRBD1|TRBJ2-7|TRBV6-5|once
TGTGCCAGCAAAAACCGGGACAGGGAACATTACGAGCAGTACTTC
CASKNRDREHYEQYF
>NA|TRBJ2-2|TRBV11-1|NA
TGTGCCAGCAGAGGAGAGCTGAGAACCGGGGAGCTGTTTTTT
CASRGELRTGELFF
>NA|TRBJ2-7|TRBV4-1|NA
TGCGCCAGCAGCCAAGGGCTAGTCGCCTACGAGCAGTACTTC
CASSQGLVAYEQYF
>NA|TRBJ1-3|TRBV2|once
TGTGCCAGCAGTAGAAACAACCGCTCTGGAAACACCATATATTTT
CASSRNNRSGNTIYF
>NA|TRBJ1-2|TRBV30|NA
TGTGCCTGGAGTGTACAATCTGGGCTCTATGGCTACACCTTC
CAWSVQSGLYGYTF
>TRBD2|TRBJ2-5|TRBV15|NA
TGTGCCACCAGCGAAAGGACTAGCGGGGAGGGCAGGACCCAGTACTTC
CATSERTSGEGRTQYF
>TRBD2|TRBJ2-1|TRBV5-1|few
TGCGCCAGCAGCTTGGCGGGAGGCCTCCTCAATGAGCAGTTCTTC
CASSLAGGLLNEQFF
>TRBD1|TRBJ2-7|TRBV7-2|few
TGTGCCAGCAGCCCCCTGGGACAGCGCGAGCAGTACTTC
CASSPLGQREQYF
>TRBD1|TRBJ1-1|TRBV30|NA
TGTGCCTGGAGCTACAGGGGGCAGGGGAAAGCTTTCTTT
CAWSYRGQGKAFF
>NA|TRBJ2-1|TRBV11-1|NA
TGTGCCAGCAGCTTCTTGGGGGGAGATCTCAATGAGCAGTTCTTC
CASSFLGGDLNEQFF
>TRBD2|TRBJ2-7|TRBV6-5|NA
TGTGCCAGCAGTTTAACTAGCGGGAGGTCCCACGAGCAGTACTTC
CASSLTSGRSHEQYF
>TRBD2|TRBJ2-7|TRBV6-5|NA
TGTGCCAGCAGTCGGGACTACGTAGCATCCTACGAGCAGTACTTC
CASSRDYVASYEQYF
>NA|TRBJ2-2|TRBV11-3|NA
TGTGCCAGCAGCTTATATTGGACTACCAACACCGGGGAGCTGTTTTTT
CASSLYWTTNTGELFF